This T cell receptor (beta chain) was retrieved from a study of patients and donors after allogeneic stem cell transplantation. The J segment lost 6 bases and the V segment lost 8 bases, leaving 6 bases of the junction unmatched. The CDR3 is 13 amino acids. CDR1 MNHNS and CDR2 SASEGT come from the germline V gene. TCRdb processed the RT-PCR reads anew with MiXCR; each CDR3 protein has one entry. The table lists 920,000 or so distinct CDR3 sequences, roughly 18% of them singletons. Sequencing was done on a sample of blood, either unsorted or a sorted T cell fraction (not recorded which). The TCR sequence derives from a human donor who was either an allogeneic HSCT recipient or a stem cell or donor lymphocyte infusion donor (not recorded which). It is not recorded whose cells these are; they may come from a transplant donor. The gene calls are TRBV6-1 and TRBJ2-7, with 11 bases aligning to TRBD1. The CDR3 region has the DNA TGTGCCAGCGAGGGACAGGGGGTGGGCGAGCAGTACTTC. This encodes CASEGQGVGEQYF.